This is a list of T cell receptor beta chains from one sample in a study of cytomegalovirus exposure and HLA in healthy donors. Produced via immunoSEQ multiplex PCR; TCRdb's table is partial and in-frame only. The sample carries nearly 110,000 clones, roughly 75% recorded once. Sequences were obtained from PBMCs. The receptors here all came from a man aged 40-50 years in good health and CMV-seronegative. Each CDR3 is given with its conserved first and last residue. The D gene is left open where the match is weak. Clone sizes are given selectively: once, few, many, or a class where the clone is expanded.

j_call d_call v_call clone_size cdr3_aa cdr3_nt
TRBJ1-1 . TRBV6-1 few CASTRVTEAFF TGTGCCAGCACTCGGGTCACTGAAGCTTTCTTT
TRBJ2-7 . TRBV7-5 few CARSFSRDSSYEQYF TGTGCCAGAAGCTTCAGCCGGGACAGCTCCTACGAGCAGTACTTC
TRBJ1-3 . TRBV19 . CASIPQEGGYGNTIYF TGTGCCAGTATCCCGCAGGAAGGAGGTTATGGAAACACCATATATTTT
TRBJ1-1 . TRBV7-2 . CASSVNRVRTEAFF TGTGCCAGCAGTGTAAACAGGGTGCGAACTGAAGCTTTCTTT
TRBJ1-2 . TRBV12-1 few CASSSPTDSSGYTF TGTGCCAGCAGCTCCCCGACCGACAGCTCTGGCTACACCTTC
TRBJ2-3 . TRBV2 . CASSVLAVLSTDTQYF TGTGCCAGCAGTGTTCTAGCCGTTTTGAGCACAGATACGCAGTATTTT
TRBJ1-1 TRBD1 TRBV18 once CASSPRSGQGSTEAFF TGTGCCAGCTCACCACGATCGGGACAGGGGAGCACTGAAGCTTTCTTT
TRBJ1-2 TRBD1 TRBV10-3 . CAISLHGQADGYTF TGTGCCATCAGTCTCCATGGACAGGCGGATGGCTACACCTTC
TRBJ1-5 . TRBV6-1 . CASSEAWGAGQPQHF TGTGCCAGCAGTGAAGCCTGGGGCGCTGGGCAGCCCCAGCATTTT
TRBJ2-3 TRBD2 TRBV5-4 . CASSLGLAPDTQYF TGTGCCAGCAGCCTGGGACTAGCACCAGATACGCAGTATTTT
TRBJ2-3 TRBD1 TRBV29-1 . CSATPGQITDMQYF TGCAGCGCGACCCCGGGACAGATCACAGATATGCAGTATTTT
TRBJ2-3 . TRBV5-6 . CASSQGGDTQYF TGTGCCAGCAGCCAGGGTGGCGATACGCAGTATTTT
TRBJ1-3 . TRBV7-9 . CASSQIGDTIYF TGTGCCAGCAGCCAAATAGGGGACACCATATATTTT
TRBJ1-1 TRBD1 TRBV7-9 . CASSFGTGKNTEAFF TGTGCCAGCAGCTTCGGGACAGGGAAGAACACTGAAGCTTTCTTT
TRBJ2-1 . TRBV9 . CASSVEDSSYNEQFF TGTGCCAGCAGCGTGGAGGATTCCTCCTACAATGAGCAGTTCTTC
TRBJ2-3 TRBD2 TRBV15 few CATSRDVASGGDTQYF TGTGCCACCAGCAGAGATGTGGCTAGCGGGGGAGATACGCAGTATTTT
TRBJ1-2 TRBD1 TRBV27 . CASSGQANNYGYTF TGTGCCAGCAGCGGACAGGCAAATAACTATGGCTACACCTTC
TRBJ1-5 TRBD1 TRBV19 few CASTRVGGGSDQPQHF TGTGCCAGTACCCGGGTCGGAGGGGGCAGCGATCAGCCCCAGCATTTT
TRBJ1-1 TRBD1 TRBV6-1 . CASRFPGQPDRAFF TGTGCCAGCAGGTTCCCGGGACAGCCCGATAGGGCTTTCTTT
TRBJ1-1 . TRBV11-2 . CASSLGENTEAFF TGTGCCAGCAGCTTAGGAGAGAACACTGAAGCTTTCTTT
TRBJ2-5 TRBD2 TRBV6-1 . CASAISGAQETQYF TGTGCCAGCGCGATAAGCGGGGCTCAAGAGACCCAGTACTTC
TRBJ2-3 . TRBV4-1 . CASSQGTYTQYF TGCGCCAGCAGCCAAGGGACTTATACGCAGTATTTT
TRBJ2-3 TRBD1 TRBV7-3 . CASSLGQGTTDTQYF TGTGCCAGCAGCCTGGGACAGGGCACGACAGATACGCAGTATTTT
TRBJ1-2 . TRBV7-9 . CSSSFGGGYGYTF TGTTCCAGCAGCTTCGGGGGGGGCTATGGCTACACCTTC
TRBJ1-1 TRBD1 TRBV6-1 . CASFGQGGTEAFF TGTGCCAGCTTTGGACAGGGCGGCACTGAAGCTTTCTTT
TRBJ2-3 TRBD2 TRBV5-1 . CASSVERGGTDTQYF TGCGCCAGCAGCGTGGAACGGGGGGGCACAGATACGCAGTATTTT
TRBJ1-4 . TRBV27 . CASSYGGSNEKLFF TGTGCCAGCAGTTACGGAGGGTCTAATGAAAAACTGTTTTTT